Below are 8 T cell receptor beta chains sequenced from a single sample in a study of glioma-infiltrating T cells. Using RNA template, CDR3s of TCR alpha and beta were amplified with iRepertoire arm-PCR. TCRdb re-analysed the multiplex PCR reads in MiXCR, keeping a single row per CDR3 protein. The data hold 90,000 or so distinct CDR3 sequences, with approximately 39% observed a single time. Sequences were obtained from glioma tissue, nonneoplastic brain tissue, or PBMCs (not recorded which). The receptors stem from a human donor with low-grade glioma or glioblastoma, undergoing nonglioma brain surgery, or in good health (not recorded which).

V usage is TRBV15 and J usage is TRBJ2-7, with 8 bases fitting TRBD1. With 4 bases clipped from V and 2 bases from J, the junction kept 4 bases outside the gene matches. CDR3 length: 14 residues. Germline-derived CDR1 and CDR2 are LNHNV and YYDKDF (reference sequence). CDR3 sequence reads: CATSTRQGTYEQYF. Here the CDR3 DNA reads TGTGCCACCAGCACTAGACAGGGGACCTACGAGCAGTACTTC.

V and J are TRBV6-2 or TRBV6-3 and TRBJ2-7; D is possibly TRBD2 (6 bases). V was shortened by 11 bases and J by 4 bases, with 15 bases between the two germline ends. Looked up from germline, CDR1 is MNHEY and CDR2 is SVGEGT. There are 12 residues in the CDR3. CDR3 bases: TGTGCCGTCAGCCGGGACTCGTACGAGCAGTACTTC. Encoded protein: CAVSRDSYEQYF.

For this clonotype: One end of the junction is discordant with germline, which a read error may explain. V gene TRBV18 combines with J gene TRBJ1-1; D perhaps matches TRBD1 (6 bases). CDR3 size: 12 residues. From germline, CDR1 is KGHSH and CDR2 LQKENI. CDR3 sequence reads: CASSQGNTGAFF. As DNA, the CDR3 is TGCGCCAGCTCGCAGGGGAACACTGGAGCTTTCTTT. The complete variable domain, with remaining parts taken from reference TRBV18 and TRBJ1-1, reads NAGVMQNPRHLVRRRGQEARLRCSPMKGHSHVYWYRQLPEEGLKFMVYLQKENIIDESGMPKERFSAEFPKEGPSILRIQQVVRGDSAAYFCASSQGNTGAFFGQGTRLTVV.

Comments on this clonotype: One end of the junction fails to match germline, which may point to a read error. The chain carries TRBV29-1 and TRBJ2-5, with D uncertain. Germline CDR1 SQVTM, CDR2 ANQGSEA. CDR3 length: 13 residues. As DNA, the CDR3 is TGCAGCGGTGAAATCCGGCCCCGGGAGACCCAGTACTTC. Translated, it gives CSGEIRPRETQYF.

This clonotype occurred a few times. The CDR3 nucleotides are TGTGCCAGCAGACCAATTATCAATGCGAATGAGCAGTTCTTC. Its translation: CASRPIINANEQFF. The chain links TRBV11-2 to TRBJ2-1; D unresolved. Germline-derived CDR1 and CDR2 are SGHAT and FQNNGV. Trimming removed 6 bases from V and 7 bases from J, with 16 bases in between. The CDR3 is 14 amino acids.

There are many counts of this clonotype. Here the CDR3 DNA reads TGTGCCAGCAGACCTGTCCCGGGACAGGGATCAACAGATACGCAGTATTTT. It codes for CASRPVPGQGSTDTQYF. This chain links TRBV12-3 or TRBV12-4 with TRBJ2-3; 9 bases are a match to TRBD1. The trim removed 6 bases at V and 3 bases at J, leaving 13 bases unmatched. CDR3 length: 17 amino acids.

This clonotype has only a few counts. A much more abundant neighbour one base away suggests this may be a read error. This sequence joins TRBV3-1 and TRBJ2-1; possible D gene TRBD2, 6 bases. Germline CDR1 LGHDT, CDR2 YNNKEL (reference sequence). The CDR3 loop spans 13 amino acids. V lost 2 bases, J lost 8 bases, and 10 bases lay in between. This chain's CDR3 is CASSQSGRDEQFF. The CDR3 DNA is TGTGCCAGCAGCCAAAGCGGGCGTGATGAGCAGTTCTTC.

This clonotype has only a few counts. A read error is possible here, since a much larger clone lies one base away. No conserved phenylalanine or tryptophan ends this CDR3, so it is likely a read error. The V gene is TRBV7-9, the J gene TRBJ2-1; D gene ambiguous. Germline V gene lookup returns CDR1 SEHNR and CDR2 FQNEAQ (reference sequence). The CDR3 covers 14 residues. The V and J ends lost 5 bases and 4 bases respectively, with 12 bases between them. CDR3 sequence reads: CASSLLYAYNEQFL. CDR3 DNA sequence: TGTGCCAGCAGCCTCCTCTATGCATACAATGAGCAGTTCCTC.